Listed below are T cell receptor beta chains from one sample, sequenced in a study of radiation and T cells in renal cell carcinoma. The protocol was immunoSEQ multiplex PCR, while the TCRdb copy is restricted to in-frame clones and leaves out a portion. The table lists tens of thousands of clones, over 80% of them singletons. Specimen: blood, collected from a patient whose treatment included radiotherapy and nephrectomy. The receptors stem from a man in his forties or fifties with renal cell carcinoma. Each CDR3 is given with its conserved first and last residue. D genes are given only for firm matches. A row's size may be missing; if present it is once, few, many or a size class.

cdr3_length	v_call	d_call	j_call	clone_size	cdr3_aa	cdr3_nt
14	TRBV6-6	.	TRBJ2-3	.	CASSYAGLPDTQYF	TGTGCCAGCAGTTACGCCGGACTACCAGATACGCAGTATTTT
15	TRBV30	TRBD1	TRBJ2-1	once	CAWSGMGQGAGEQFF	TGTGCCTGGAGTGGGATGGGACAGGGGGCTGGTGAGCAGTTCTTC
15	TRBV6-5	.	TRBJ2-7	.	CASSPIIGPTYEQYF	TGTGCCAGCAGCCCAATAATTGGGCCCACCTACGAGCAGTACTTC
13	TRBV6-6	.	TRBJ2-7	.	CASTQTREHEQYF	TGTGCCAGCACCCAGACCCGGGAACACGAGCAGTACTTC
16	TRBV10-3	TRBD2	TRBJ2-3	.	CAISERLAGDLDTQYF	TGTGCCATCAGTGAGAGACTAGCGGGGGATCTCGATACGCAGTATTTT
12	TRBV5-4	TRBD2	TRBJ2-5	.	CASSRSGETQYF	TGTGCCAGCAGTCGTAGCGGGGAGACCCAGTACTTC
14	TRBV19	.	TRBJ1-2	.	CASSTGTVNYGYTF	TGTGCCAGTAGTACGGGGACGGTTAACTATGGCTACACCTTC
13	TRBV7-6	.	TRBJ2-5	.	CASSRGRQETQYF	TGTGCCAGCAGCCGGGGACGCCAAGAGACCCAGTACTTC
14	TRBV7-9	TRBD1	TRBJ1-2	.	CASSFPQQGRGYTF	TGTGCCAGCAGCTTCCCGCAACAGGGGAGGGGCTACACCTTC
14	TRBV7-8	.	TRBJ2-4	.	CASSLELAKNIQYF	TGTGCCAGCAGCTTGGAACTAGCCAAAAACATTCAGTACTTC
14	TRBV5-1	.	TRBJ2-1	.	CASSLAGFDNEQFF	TGCGCCAGCAGCTTAGCGGGTTTCGACAATGAGCAGTTCTTC
16	TRBV4-3	.	TRBJ1-1	.	CASSRGDREYNTEAFF	TGCGCCAGCAGCCGAGGGGACCGGGAATATAACACTGAAGCTTTCTTT
15	TRBV4-2	TRBD2	TRBJ2-1	few	CASSQEGAGANEQFF	TGTGCCAGCAGCCAAGAAGGAGCGGGAGCCAATGAGCAGTTCTTC
16	TRBV13	.	TRBJ1-5	.	CASSLGGLWSNQPQHF	TGTGCCAGCAGCTTAGGTGGACTCTGGAGCAATCAGCCCCAGCATTTT
20	TRBV28	TRBD2	TRBJ2-5	.	CASSSLPLVTGTTVQETQYF	TGTGCCAGCAGTTCCCTCCCGCTCGTCACCGGGACTACGGTCCAAGAGACCCAGTACTTC
14	TRBV6-1	.	TRBJ1-5	.	CASSEQGIYQPQHF	TGTGCCAGCAGTGAACAGGGGATCTATCAGCCCCAGCATTTT
13	TRBV14	.	TRBJ2-6	.	CASSHSGANVLTF	TGTGCCAGCAGCCACTCAGGGGCCAACGTCCTGACTTTC
16	TRBV2	.	TRBJ1-4	.	CASNEQGAGTNEKLFF	TGTGCCAGCAACGAACAGGGAGCGGGGACTAATGAAAAACTGTTTTTT
10	TRBV21-1	.	TRBJ2-7	.	CASSGDEQYF	TGTGCCAGCAGCGGGGACGAGCAGTACTTC
13	TRBV5-5	.	TRBJ2-2	.	CASSLVGAGELFF	TGTGCCAGCAGCTTGGTAGGGGCCGGGGAGCTGTTTTTT
14	TRBV5-6	.	TRBJ1-2	once	CASTKGTPNYGYTF	TGTGCCAGCACCAAAGGGACACCTAACTATGGCTACACCTTC
15	TRBV6-5	.	TRBJ2-1	.	CASSSSGGGRNEQFF	TGTGCCAGCAGTAGCAGCGGAGGGGGCCGCAATGAGCAGTTCTTC
12	TRBV11-1	.	TRBJ1-6	.	CASSLGHSPLHF	TGTGCCAGCAGCTTAGGGCATTCACCCCTCCACTTT
12	TRBV28	.	TRBJ1-1	.	CASSPLASEAFF	TGTGCCAGCAGCCCTTTGGCTTCTGAAGCTTTCTTT
15	TRBV6-1	TRBD2	TRBJ2-3	.	CASSPVAGGYGTQYF	TGTGCCAGCAGCCCCGTAGCGGGTGGCTACGGTACGCAGTATTTT
12	TRBV7-9	.	TRBJ1-2	once	CASSLSRTGYTF	TGTGCCAGCAGCTTATCGAGGACTGGCTACACCTTC
13	TRBV6-6	.	TRBJ2-2	.	CASSSPGTGELFF	TGTGCCAGCAGTTCTCCCGGGACCGGGGAGCTGTTTTTT
11	TRBV1	.	TRBJ1-1	few	CTSSPGTEAFF	TGCACCAGCAGCCCGGGGACTGAAGCTTTCTTT
14	TRBV19	TRBD1	TRBJ1-5	.	CASSGRDRGEPQHF	TGTGCCAGTAGTGGCCGGGACAGGGGGGAGCCCCAGCATTTT
15	TRBV7-2	.	TRBJ2-5	.	CASSWAGTSVETQYF	TGTGCCAGCAGCTGGGCGGGAACGTCGGTCGAGACCCAGTACTTC
15	TRBV7-9	.	TRBJ2-1	.	CASSFKGPGANEQFF	TGTGCCAGCAGCTTTAAGGGACCGGGCGCGAATGAGCAGTTCTTC
12	TRBV30	.	TRBJ1-1	.	CAWDPGTHEAFF	TGTGCCTGGGACCCCGGGACGCACGAAGCTTTCTTT
12	TRBV10-2	.	TRBJ2-7	.	CASKAGSYEQYF	TGCGCCAGCAAGGCGGGATCCTACGAGCAGTACTTC
13	TRBV27	TRBD1	TRBJ2-7	.	CASSSGQGARQYF	TGTGCCAGCAGTTCGGGACAGGGGGCAAGGCAGTACTTC
12	TRBV5-3	.	TRBJ2-7	.	CASSVNYVEQYF	TGTGCCAGCAGCGTGAATTATGTCGAGCAGTACTTC
14	TRBV11-2	.	TRBJ1-6	few	CASSLAGFWSPLHF	TGTGCCAGCAGCTTAGCGGGTTTTTGGTCACCCCTCCACTTT